Described below is a single TCR beta chain sequence and its context. This entry is derived from a study of OX40 agonist ivuxolimab in advanced cancers. Profiled with immunoSEQ multiplex PCR; TCRdb holds only in-frame clones, not every one. Seen here are 45,000 or so clones, 75% to 85% observed once, and the top ten hold 2.6%. J lost 1 base, V lost 1 base, and 3 bases had no gene match. This CDR3 is built from 16 residues. Germline V gene lookup returns CDR1 SGHAT and CDR2 FQNNGV. This clonotype was sampled from an adult with an advanced solid tumor such as melanoma, head and neck, liver or kidney cancer. Sample: CD4+ or CD8+ T cells sorted from blood, taken in a trial of the OX40 agonist ivuxolimab. The chain uses TRBV11-2 and TRBJ2-3, with 9 bases fitting TRBD2. Written as DNA, the CDR3 is TGTGCCAGCAGCTTAGCCCTAGCGGGACGCACAGATACGCAGTATTTT. Protein product: CASSLALAGRTDTQYF.